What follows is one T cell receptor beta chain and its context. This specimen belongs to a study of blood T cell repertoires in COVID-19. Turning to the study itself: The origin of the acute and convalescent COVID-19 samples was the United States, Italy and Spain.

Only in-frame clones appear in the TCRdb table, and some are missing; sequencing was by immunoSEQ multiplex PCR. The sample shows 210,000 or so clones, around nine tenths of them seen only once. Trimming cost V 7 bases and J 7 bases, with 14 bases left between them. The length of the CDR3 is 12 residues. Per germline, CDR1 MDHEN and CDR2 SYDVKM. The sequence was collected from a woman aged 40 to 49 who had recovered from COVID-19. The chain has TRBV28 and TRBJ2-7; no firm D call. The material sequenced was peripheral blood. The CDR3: CASTINQKEQYF. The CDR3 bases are TGTGCCAGCACCATCAACCAGAAGGAGCAGTACTTC.